What follows are 20 T cell receptor beta chains derived from one specimen sequenced in a study of T-cell memory formation after mild COVID-19. TCRdb called the 5' RACE reads again in MiXCR, with one record for every CDR3 protein. Seen here are 210,000 or so distinct CDR3 sequences, roughly a tenth observed once, and the top ten hold less than 4%. Sample: PBMCs or a T cell subset sorted from them (not recorded which). Every receptor here comes from a man between 18 and 29 years old who had mild COVID-19 (a few samples of this study predate the infection). Cell type and time point are not known.

V is TRBV4-2 and J is TRBJ2-3; D might be TRBD2 (6 bases). Germline CDR1 LGHNA, CDR2 YNFKEQ. Trimming stripped 0 bases from V and 2 bases from J, with 18 bases between. The CDR3 has 18 residues. As DNA, the CDR3 is TGTGCCAGCAGCCAAGAATACGGCGGGGAGCGATCCACAGATACGCAGTATTTT. It specifies CASSQEYGGERSTDTQYF.

The chain joins TRBV27 to TRBJ2-5; possibly TRBD1 for D (6 bases). Germline V CDR1 and CDR2: MNHEY, SMNVEV (reference sequence). The CDR3 length is 15 residues. V lost 5 bases and J lost 5, with 18 bases in between. The CDR3 DNA is TGTGCCAGCAGTCCCAGCTCCAGGGGTAGGGAGACCCAGTACTTC. The encoded protein is CASSPSSRGRETQYF.

This clonotype was detected only a few times. The chain carries TRBV5-4 and TRBJ2-5, with 11 nucleotides matching TRBD2. Germline CDR1 and CDR2: SGHNT and YYREEE (reference sequence). The trim removed 3 bases at V and 2 bases at J, leaving 9 bases unmatched. There are 17 residues in the CDR3. The CDR3 reads CASSSPSGGTLQETQYF. In DNA, the CDR3 is TGTGCCAGCAGCTCCCCTAGCGGGGGGACTCTACAAGAGACCCAGTACTTC.

This clonotype has just a few counts. The rearrangement joins TRBV7-9 to TRBJ1-4; 9 nucleotides match TRBD1. V trimming: 5 bases; J trimming: 7 bases; junction bases outside the gene matches: 8. The CDR3 is made up of 15 amino acids. From germline, CDR1 is SEHNR and CDR2 FQNEAQ (reference sequence). The CDR3 DNA is TGTGCCAGCAGCCCCCGGACAGGGGAGGCTGAAAAACTGTTTTTT. It is translated as CASSPRTGEAEKLFF.

This clonotype has a handful of counts. The V gene is TRBV12-3 or TRBV12-4, the J gene TRBJ1-5; D not certain. This CDR3 is 13 amino acids long. The V end was cut by 5 bases, the J end by 3 bases, with 8 bases between. CDR3 protein: CASSPNLNQPQHF. DNA of the CDR3: TGTGCCAGCAGTCCGAACCTCAATCAGCCCCAGCATTTT.

This clonotype was detected a few times. V gene TRBV6-2 or TRBV6-3 combines with J gene TRBJ2-7; D perhaps matches TRBD1 (6 bases). Trimming pared 1 base from V and 6 bases from J, leaving 13 bases between. The CDR3 length is 14 residues. From germline, CDR1 is MNHEY and CDR2 SVGEGT. The CDR3 nucleotides are TGTGCCAGCAGTTACTTCGGCAGGGGATCCGAGCAGTACTTC. Protein sequence: CASSYFGRGSEQYF.

This clonotype was seen only a few times. This chain uses TRBV3-1 with TRBJ2-5; 9 bases agree with TRBD1. The CDR3 runs 15 residues. Germline CDR1 reads LGHDT; CDR2 reads YNNKEL (reference sequence). The V and J ends lost 1 base and 5 bases, in that order; junction bases with no gene match: 5. CDR3 bases: TGTGCCAGCAGCCAAGGGGGACAGGGATGGGAGACCCAGTACTTC. Protein sequence: CASSQGGQGWETQYF.

This clonotype was seen more than once but under ten times. The rearrangement joins TRBV29-1 to TRBJ1-2; 10 positions agree with TRBD1. The V gene's germline CDR1 is SQVTM and CDR2 ANQGSEA. V lost 4 bases, J lost 6 bases, and 5 bases stayed unmatched. This CDR3 comprises 13 residues. The CDR3 spells CSVAQTGGHGYTF. CDR3 sequence (DNA): TGCAGCGTTGCCCAGACAGGGGGCCATGGCTACACCTTC.

This clonotype occurred a few times. This chain joins TRBV5-1 and TRBJ2-3; possible D gene TRBD2, 6 bases. This CDR3 contains 13 residues. Germline V gene lookup returns CDR1 SGHRS and CDR2 YFSETQ. V was clipped by 7 bases and J by 7 bases, with 16 bases between them. This CDR3 is CASAGSPGNTQYF. As DNA, the CDR3 is TGCGCCAGCGCCGGGAGCCCGGGGAATACGCAGTATTTT.

The chain recombines TRBV4-3 with TRBJ1-2; D is possibly TRBD1 (5 bases). The length of the CDR3 is 16 residues. Trimming took off 0 bases at V and 2 bases at J, with 13 bases between the two ends. The V gene's germline CDR1 is LGHNA and CDR2 YSLEER. In nucleotides, the CDR3 is TGCGCCAGCAGCCAAGAGGTAAAGGGACTAAACTATGGCTACACCTTC. Translated: CASSQEVKGLNYGYTF.

This chain uses TRBV5-1 with TRBJ1-2; TRBD1 matches 7 bases. The V and J ends lost 7 bases and 2 bases, in that order; junction bases with no gene match: 5. The CDR3 consists of 13 residues. CDR1 SGHRS and CDR2 YFSETQ come from the germline V gene. CDR3 residues: CASDLTGNYGYTF. The CDR3 region has the DNA TGCGCCAGCGATCTGACAGGGAACTATGGCTACACCTTC.

This clonotype was seen more than once but under ten times. V usage is TRBV7-8 and J usage is TRBJ1-1; D ambiguous. The germline CDR1 and CDR2 sequences are SGHVS and FQNEAQ. V lost 3 bases and J 4 bases, leaving 15 bases between the germline ends. The length of the CDR3 is 15 residues. CDR3: CASSFSGLTGTEAFF. The DNA of the CDR3 is TGTGCCAGCAGCTTCTCCGGTCTAACTGGCACTGAAGCTTTCTTT.

This chain connects TRBV7-2 to TRBJ2-2, with 7 bases lining up with TRBD2. Germline values: CDR1 SGHTA, CDR2 FQGNSA. The length of the CDR3 is 15 residues. The V segment lost 3 bases and the J segment 6 bases; nucleotides outside the gene matches: 7. The CDR3 loop reads CASSFGLGEAGELFF. In DNA form, the CDR3 reads TGTGCCAGCAGCTTCGGACTAGGGGAGGCCGGGGAGCTGTTTTTT.

This clonotype was seen repeatedly, ten times or more. The chain carries TRBV24-1 and TRBJ1-5, with no clear D. Trimming stripped 9 bases from V and 9 bases from J, with 5 bases between. The CDR3 is 9 amino acids. Germline V gene lookup returns CDR1 KGHDR and CDR2 SFDVKD. In nucleotides, the CDR3 is TGTGCCACCCGCGCGCCCCAGCATTTT. This codes for CATRAPQHF.

The V call is TRBV7-2, the J call TRBJ2-7; no clear D gene. The length of the CDR3 is 16 residues. Looked up from germline, CDR1 is SGHTA and CDR2 is FQGNSA. With 1 base removed from V and 0 bases from J, the gap between germline ends came to 13 bases. CDR3 amino acids: CASSLDSDASSYEQYF. In DNA form, the CDR3 reads TGTGCCAGCAGCTTAGATTCGGACGCGAGCTCCTACGAGCAGTACTTC.

There are many counts of this clonotype. The rearrangement joins TRBV5-1 to TRBJ2-3; D possibly corresponds to TRBD2 (6 bases). Deletions cut 0 bases from V and 7 bases from J, with 9 bases between. The germline V gene has CDR1 SGHRS and CDR2 YFSETQ. CDR3 length equals 13 residues. The chain's CDR3 is CASSLELAHTQYF. The CDR3 DNA reads as TGCGCCAGCAGCTTGGAACTAGCTCATACGCAGTATTTT. The variable domain in full, completed from reference TRBV5-1 and TRBJ2-3, reads KAGVTQTPRYLIKTRGQQVTLSCSPISGHRSVSWYQQTPGQGLQFLFEYFSETQRNKGNFPGRFSGRQFSNSRSEMNVSTLELGDSALYLCASSLELAHTQYFGPGTRLTVL.

This clonotype was seen more than once but under ten times. The chain is built from TRBV7-2 and TRBJ1-1, with a possible D match to TRBD1 (6 bases). This CDR3 spans 13 amino acids. Germline V gene lookup returns CDR1 SGHTA and CDR2 FQGNSA. The V end lost 6 bases, the J end lost 4 bases, and 12 bases lay between the germline ends. This chain's CDR3 is CASSSQGITEAFF. CDR3 DNA: TGTGCCAGCAGTTCACAGGGTATCACTGAAGCTTTCTTT.

The chain employs TRBV3-1 and TRBJ2-5, with a tentative D call TRBD2 (6 bases). V was cut by 0 bases and J by 5 bases, with 13 bases left in between. Per germline, CDR1 LGHDT and CDR2 YNNKEL (reference sequence). The CDR3 runs 15 residues. CDR3 sequence reads: CASSQDFGGDETQYF. The CDR3 DNA sequence: TGTGCCAGCAGCCAAGATTTCGGGGGAGATGAGACCCAGTACTTC.

This clonotype appeared a few times. This chain joins TRBV5-1 and TRBJ1-1; no firm D call. V lost 0 bases to trimming and J lost 10 bases, with 7 bases between them. The CDR3 has 11 residues. CDR1 and CDR2 (germline): SGHRS, YFSETQ. The CDR3 sequence is CASSLGGRAFF. CDR3 sequence (DNA): TGCGCCAGCAGCTTGGGAGGTCGAGCTTTCTTT.

This rearrangement joins TRBV11-2 to TRBJ2-5, with 14 positions matching TRBD2. The V gene end was trimmed by 4 bases and the J gene end by 7 bases; junction bases not matched to a gene: 5. This CDR3 has 15 residues. Germline CDR1 reads SGHAT; CDR2 reads FQNNGV. CDR3 bases: TGTGCCAGCAGCTCCGGACTAGCGGGGGGAAGGACCCAGTACTTC. Protein product: CASSSGLAGGRTQYF.